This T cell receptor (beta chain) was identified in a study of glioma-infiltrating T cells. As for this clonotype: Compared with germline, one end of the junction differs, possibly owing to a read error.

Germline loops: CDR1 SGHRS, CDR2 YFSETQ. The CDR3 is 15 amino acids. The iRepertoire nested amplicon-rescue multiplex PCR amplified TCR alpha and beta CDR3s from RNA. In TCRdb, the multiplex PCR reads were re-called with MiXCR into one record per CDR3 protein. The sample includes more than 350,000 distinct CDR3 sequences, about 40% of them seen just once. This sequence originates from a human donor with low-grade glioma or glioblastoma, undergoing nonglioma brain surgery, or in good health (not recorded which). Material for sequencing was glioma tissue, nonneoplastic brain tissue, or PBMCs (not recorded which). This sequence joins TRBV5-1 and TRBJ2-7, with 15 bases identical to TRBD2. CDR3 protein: CASSGTSGRRNEQYF. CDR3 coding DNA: TGTGCCAGCAGCGGGACTAGCGGGAGGAGGAACGAGCAGTACTTC.